This is a list of T cell receptor beta chains from one sample in a study of blood T cell repertoires in COVID-19. Measured with immunoSEQ multiplex PCR; TCRdb has only the in-frame clones, and not every one. The sample consists of more than 250,000 clones, roughly nine tenths of them appearing once. Material for sequencing was PBMCs or T cells enriched from blood (not recorded which). Source of these receptors: a woman in her twenties or thirties who had recovered from COVID-19. Each CDR3 is given with its conserved first and last residue. D genes are given only for firm matches. Some rows mark clone size as missing; the rest say once, few, many or name a class of expanded clone.

V	D	J	size	CDR3	DNA
TRBV28	-	TRBJ1-1	-	CASSFLLREAFF	TGTGCCAGCAGCTTCCTTCTTAGAGAAGCTTTCTTT
TRBV15	-	TRBJ1-6	once	CATSRDTGGAAENSPLHF	TGTGCCACCAGCAGAGATACCGGCGGGGCAGCGGAAAATTCACCCCTCCACTTT
TRBV7-9	TRBD1	TRBJ2-7	-	CASSFPTGGRYEQYF	TGTGCCAGCAGCTTCCCGACAGGGGGGAGGTACGAGCAGTACTTC
TRBV28	-	TRBJ2-5	-	CASSLVAAPVGQETQYF	TGTGCCAGCAGTTTAGTTGCGGCTCCCGTTGGCCAAGAGACCCAGTACTTC
TRBV21-1	-	TRBJ1-1	-	CASSSRDRGLRLNTEAFF	TGTGCCAGCAGCAGCCGGGACAGGGGGCTAAGGTTGAACACTGAAGCTTTCTTT
TRBV27	TRBD2	TRBJ2-7	-	CASSPLGLGAYEQYF	TGTGCCAGCAGTCCCCTGGGACTAGGGGCCTACGAGCAGTACTTC
TRBV28	TRBD2	TRBJ2-1	-	CASSLAGLAGGNLQFF	TGTGCCAGCAGTTTAGCGGGACTAGCGGGGGGGAATCTGCAGTTCTTC
TRBV9	-	TRBJ1-5	-	CASSPEQGWVQPQHF	TGTGCCAGCAGCCCTGAACAGGGTTGGGTTCAGCCCCAGCATTTT
TRBV4-1	-	TRBJ1-1	-	CASSQGLRGMNTEAFF	TGCGCCAGCAGCCAAGGACTCCGGGGAATGAACACTGAAGCTTTCTTT
TRBV13	TRBD1	TRBJ2-7	-	CASSLVGQGISEQYF	TGTGCCAGCAGCTTAGTGGGACAGGGGATTAGCGAGCAGTACTTC
TRBV18	-	TRBJ2-7	-	CASSPDSPYYEQYF	TGTGCCAGCTCACCAGACAGTCCGTACTACGAGCAGTACTTC
TRBV2	TRBD2	TRBJ2-1	-	CASSVLAGSNEQFF	TGTGCCAGCAGCGTACTAGCGGGGTCCAATGAGCAGTTCTTC
TRBV3-1/TRBV3-2	-	TRBJ1-4	once	CASSPSVAGFNEKLFF	TGTGCCAGCAGCCCGTCCGTGGCGGGCTTCAATGAAAAACTGTTTTTT
TRBV15	-	TRBJ2-7	-	CATSRDSPYEQYF	TGTGCCACCAGCAGAGACAGTCCCTACGAGCAGTACTTC
TRBV5-1	-	TRBJ2-1	-	CASSLRSGNEQFF	TGCGCCAGCAGCTTACGCTCGGGCAATGAGCAGTTCTTC
TRBV5-4	-	TRBJ1-1	once	CASSLAGNTEAFF	TGTGCCAGCAGCCTGGCAGGGAACACTGAAGCTTTCTTT
TRBV7-2	-	TRBJ2-7	-	CASSLTRYEQYF	TGTGCCAGCAGTCTAACCCGCTACGAGCAGTACTTC
TRBV5-1	TRBD1	TRBJ2-3	-	CASSFTPGQDTDTQYF	TGCGCCAGCAGCTTTACACCGGGACAGGACACAGATACGCAGTATTTT
TRBV9	-	TRBJ1-3	-	CASSGGGRNTIYF	TGTGCCAGCAGCGGTGGGGGCCGAAACACCATATATTTT
TRBV4-2	TRBD2	TRBJ2-5	-	CASSQAGSGGWETQYF	TGTGCCAGCAGCCAAGCGGGTAGCGGGGGGTGGGAGACCCAGTACTTC
TRBV4-1	-	TRBJ1-5	-	CASSQVYQGNQPQHF	TGCGCCAGCAGCCAAGTATATCAGGGCAATCAGCCCCAGCATTTT
TRBV11-2	-	TRBJ1-4	-	CASSARPGTYGEKLFF	TGTGCCAGCAGCGCTAGGCCCGGGACATACGGTGAAAAACTGTTTTTT
TRBV5-1	TRBD1	TRBJ1-2	-	CASSFVGRGRDGYTF	TGCGCCAGCAGCTTCGTTGGCAGGGGGCGCGATGGCTACACCTTC
TRBV11-3	TRBD2	TRBJ2-1	-	CASSLDSGGGNEQFF	TGTGCCAGCAGCTTAGACTCCGGGGGGGGGAATGAGCAGTTCTTC
TRBV27	-	TRBJ1-1	-	CASRRAGASTEAFF	TGTGCCAGCCGACGGGCAGGGGCGAGCACTGAAGCTTTCTTT
TRBV27	TRBD1	TRBJ1-6	-	CASSLTGVNSPLHF	TGTGCCAGCAGTTTGACAGGGGTTAATTCACCCCTCCACTTT
TRBV5-5	-	TRBJ2-5	-	CASSRRGGGGHEETQYF	TGTGCCAGCAGCCGGCGGGGCGGCGGGGGCCATGAGGAGACCCAGTACTTC
TRBV12-3/TRBV12-4	-	TRBJ1-5	-	CASSRSDQPQHF	TGTGCCAGCAGCCGCAGTGATCAGCCCCAGCATTTT
TRBV28	-	TRBJ2-1	-	CASTQGGVSNEQFF	TGTGCCAGCACCCAAGGGGGAGTAAGCAATGAGCAGTTCTTC
TRBV3-1/TRBV3-2	TRBD1	TRBJ2-7	-	CASSLGTVTYEQYF	TGTGCCAGCAGCCTCGGGACAGTTACCTACGAGCAGTACTTC
TRBV5-1	-	TRBJ2-5	-	CASKAAGSQQETQYF	TGCGCCAGCAAGGCGGCCGGGAGCCAACAAGAGACCCAGTACTTC
TRBV28	-	TRBJ2-3	-	CASSPRDTQYF	TGTGCCAGCAGTCCCCGGGATACGCAGTATTTT
TRBV27	TRBD1	TRBJ2-1	-	CASSSGDSYNEQFF	TGTGCCAGCAGCTCCGGGGACAGTTACAATGAGCAGTTCTTC
TRBV10-3	-	TRBJ1-3	once	CAISPREGNTIYF	TGTGCCATCTCCCCCCGGGAGGGAAACACCATATATTTT
TRBV7-3	TRBD2	TRBJ2-1	-	CASSSPGGAEFF	TGTGCCAGCAGCTCCCCCGGGGGGGCCGAGTTCTTC
TRBV28	TRBD1	TRBJ2-7	-	CASSRTGSYEQYF	TGTGCCAGCAGCCGGACAGGGTCCTACGAGCAGTACTTC
TRBV29-1	TRBD1	TRBJ2-7	-	CSVSSTGPPLDEQYF	TGCAGCGTTTCTTCGACAGGGCCCCCCTTGGACGAGCAGTACTTC
TRBV9	-	TRBJ2-5	-	CASSKQGYQETQYF	TGTGCCAGCAGCAAGCAGGGTTACCAAGAGACCCAGTACTTC
TRBV4-1	-	TRBJ1-2	-	CASSQDTGSNYGYTF	TGCGCCAGCAGCCAAGACACAGGGAGTAACTATGGCTACACCTTC
TRBV6-4	TRBD1	TRBJ1-1	-	CASRSQGVMNTEAFF	TGTGCCAGCAGGAGTCAGGGGGTTATGAACACTGAAGCTTTCTTT
TRBV12-3/TRBV12-4	-	TRBJ1-2	-	CASSRGANYGYTF	TGTGCCAGCAGTAGGGGTGCTAACTATGGCTACACCTTC
TRBV29-1	TRBD2	TRBJ2-1	-	CSVGLKTSGGNEQFF	TGCAGCGTTGGTCTGAAGACTAGCGGGGGAAATGAGCAGTTCTTC
TRBV6-1	TRBD2	TRBJ2-1	-	CASSEGLAGRENEQFF	TGTGCCAGCAGTGAAGGCTTAGCGGGACGGGAGAATGAGCAGTTCTTC